Presented here are 30 T cell receptor beta chains from one specimen sequenced in a study of cytomegalovirus exposure and HLA in healthy donors. Here immunoSEQ multiplex PCR was the method, and the copy in TCRdb shows in-frame clones only, minus some. The sample has around 180,000 clones; more than 70% are singletons. Sequenced input: PBMCs. Source of these receptors: a woman younger than 35 in good health and CMV-seronegative.

V gene TRBV4-1 combines with J gene TRBJ2-6; 11 bases match TRBD1. Germline trimming cut 1 base from V and 4 bases from J; bases unmatched to any gene: 15. CDR3 length: 21 residues. CDR1 is MGHRA, CDR2 YSYEKL, per germline. As DNA, the CDR3 is TGCGCCAGCAGCCAAGGAGCACTCCGGGACAGGGGGTTCGAGGGGGCCAACGTCCTGACTTTC. This codes for CASSQGALRDRGFEGANVLTF.

This clone was seen just once. This rearrangement joins TRBV6-1 to TRBJ2-3, with 10 bases fitting TRBD2. CDR3 length: 15 amino acids. The J segment lost 6 bases and the V segment lost 2 bases, leaving 5 bases of the junction unmatched. From germline, CDR1 is MNHNS and CDR2 SASEGT. The CDR3 bases are TGTGCCAGCAGTGAACTAGCGGGAGATTGGGATACGCAGTATTTT. The encoded protein is CASSELAGDWDTQYF.

The chain carries TRBV5-1 and TRBJ2-7; TRBD1 agrees at 7 bases. Looked up from germline, CDR1 is SGHRS and CDR2 is YFSETQ. This CDR3 comprises 14 residues. Trimming at V came to 4 bases and at J to 10 bases, leaving 14 bases not matched to a gene. CDR3 coding DNA: TGCGCCAGCAGCCCGGGGACAGCCGTCCAACTCCAGTACTTC. Its translation: CASSPGTAVQLQYF.

CDR3 in amino acids: CASSRGQVINEQFF. The CDR3 DNA reads TGTGCCAGCAGTCGGGGACAGGTTATTAATGAGCAGTTCTTC. J is TRBJ2-1 and V is TRBV6-5; 8 bases map to TRBD1. Germline lookup yields CDR1 MNHEY and CDR2 SVGAGI. V was pared by 5 bases and J by 7 bases, with 7 bases of the junction left unmatched. The CDR3 consists of 14 residues.

The rearrangement links TRBV27 to TRBJ1-1; tentatively, D is TRBD1 (6 bases). V lost 6 bases and J 1 base, leaving 15 bases between the germline ends. The CDR3 contains 15 residues. The V gene's germline CDR1 is MNHEY and CDR2 SMNVEV (reference sequence). CDR3 DNA: TGTGCCAGCAGCCCCTCCCAGGGGCGGAACACTGAAGCTTTCTTT. Translating gives CASSPSQGRNTEAFF.

This clone has just a few counts. The chain joins TRBV5-6 to TRBJ2-7, with unresolved D. Trimming shortened V by 0 bases and J by 2 bases, and 3 bases separated the two germline ends. In germline, CDR1 is SGHDT, CDR2 YYEEEE. CDR3 size: 12 residues. Here the CDR3 DNA reads TGTGCCAGCAGCTTGGCGGCCTACGAGCAGTACTTC. Its protein product is CASSLAAYEQYF.

The chain links TRBV5-1 to TRBJ2-7; 7 bases are a match to TRBD2. CDR3 size: 13 residues. With 5 bases clipped from V and 2 bases from J, the junction kept 4 bases outside the gene matches. The germline V gene encodes CDR1 SGHRS and CDR2 YFSETQ. As DNA, the CDR3 is TGCGCCAGCAGGGCTAGCGGACCCTACGAGCAGTACTTC. Translation: CASRASGPYEQYF.

The genes are TRBV7-2 and TRBJ2-3, with 9 bases lining up with TRBD2. The CDR3 loop spans 17 amino acids. The trim removed 1 base at V and 2 bases at J, leaving 7 bases unmatched. Germline V lookup: CDR1 SGHTA, CDR2 FQGNSA. The CDR3 sequence: CASSLDRASGVTDTQYF. The CDR3 region has the DNA TGTGCCAGCAGCTTAGATCGGGCTAGCGGGGTCACAGATACGCAGTATTTT.

This rearrangement joins TRBV5-4 to TRBJ2-1; the D is unclear. This CDR3 has 13 amino acids. The ends were cut back, 1 base at V and 5 bases at J, with 7 bases in the middle. Germline V gene data show CDR1 as SGHNT and CDR2 as YYREEE (reference sequence). The DNA for the CDR3 is TGTGCCAGCAGCTTGTCCAAAAACAATGAGCAGTTCTTC. Protein sequence: CASSLSKNNEQFF. The full variable domain, completed using reference TRBV5-4 and TRBJ2-1, is ETGVTQSPTHLIKTRGQQVTLRCSSQSGHNTVSWYQQALGQGPQFIFQYYREEENGRGNFPPRFSGLQFPNYSSELNVNALELDDSALYLCASSLSKNNEQFFGPGTRLTVL.

The chain employs TRBV2 and TRBJ2-7; D gene unclear. V dropped 5 bases and J dropped 2 bases, with 13 bases sitting between them. CDR1 and CDR2 (germline): SNHLY, FYNNEI. The CDR3 is made up of 14 amino acids. The DNA for the CDR3 is TGTGCCAGCAGTAAAGGCACTCCTACCTACGAGCAGTACTTC. This sequence encodes CASSKGTPTYEQYF.

The chain couples TRBV10-3 to TRBJ1-2; TRBD1 aligns across 10 bases. Germline values: CDR1 ENHRY, CDR2 SYGVKD. V trimming: 6 bases; J trimming: 3 bases; junction bases outside the gene matches: 7. The CDR3 is 15 residues long. The CDR3 is CAISPDRGLDYGYTF. The CDR3 DNA reads TGTGCCATCAGCCCGGACAGGGGGTTAGACTATGGCTACACCTTC.

This chain uses TRBV10-2 with TRBJ2-7; 12 nucleotides agree with TRBD2. CDR1 WSHSY and CDR2 SAAADI come from the germline V gene. J lost 4 bases, V lost 3 bases, and 13 bases had no gene match. The CDR3 consists of 18 residues. This CDR3 is CASSEALLAGGGPYEQYF. The CDR3 DNA reads TGCGCCAGCAGTGAAGCGCTACTAGCGGGAGGCGGACCTTACGAGCAGTACTTC.

The chain uses TRBV18 and TRBJ2-2, with D possibly being TRBD1 (5 bases). The CDR3 runs to 15 residues. The germline V gene has CDR1 KGHSH and CDR2 LQKENI. V lost 3 bases and J lost 0, with 8 bases in between. The CDR3 spells CASSPGQANTGELFF. CDR3 sequence (DNA): TGTGCCAGCTCACCTGGACAAGCGAACACCGGGGAGCTGTTTTTT.

The chain recombines TRBV7-6 with TRBJ2-3; 11 bases line up with TRBD2. This CDR3 contains 15 residues. V lost 1 base to trimming and J lost 5 bases; unmatched junction nucleotides: 2. Germline assignment: CDR1 SGHVS and CDR2 FNYEAQ. The CDR3 region has the DNA TGTGCCAGCAGCTTAGTAGCGGGGGGGCTAGATACGCAGTATTTT. Its protein is CASSLVAGGLDTQYF.

This chain joins TRBV29-1 and TRBJ2-1; possible D gene TRBD2, 5 bases. CDR1 and CDR2 from the germline V gene are SQVTM and ANQGSEA. CDR3 length equals 18 residues. The germline V and J ends were trimmed by 3 bases and 0 bases, with 21 bases remaining between them. The CDR3 sequence is CSVDLGWYSVSSYNEQFF. DNA of the CDR3: TGCAGCGTTGACCTTGGATGGTATAGCGTCTCCTCCTACAATGAGCAGTTCTTC.

The CDR3, as DNA: TGTGCCAGCTCTCCCTCAAGGACAGCTGAGACCCAGTACTTC. As protein: CASSPSRTAETQYF. The chain carries TRBV18 and TRBJ2-5, with D maybe TRBD1 (6 bases). The germline V gene has CDR1 KGHSH and CDR2 LQKENI. The CDR3 contains 14 residues. The germline V and J ends were trimmed by 6 bases and 5 bases, with 16 bases remaining between them.

The chain carries TRBV5-1 and TRBJ2-5; TRBD2 aligns across 8 bases. The CDR3 consists of 14 residues. V shed 4 bases, J shed 2 bases, and the junction held 4 bases outside the gene matches. Per the germline V gene, CDR1 is SGHRS and CDR2 is YFSETQ. CDR3 bases: TGCGCCAGCAGCGTGGTAGCGGGGCAAGAGACCCAGTACTTC. As protein: CASSVVAGQETQYF. Looking up the rest from reference TRBV5-1 and TRBJ2-5 gives the full variable domain: KAGVTQTPRYLIKTRGQQVTLSCSPISGHRSVSWYQQTPGQGLQFLFEYFSETQRNKGNFPGRFSGRQFSNSRSEMNVSTLELGDSALYLCASSVVAGQETQYFGPGTRLLVL.

The chain employs TRBV16 and TRBJ1-2, with 7 bases aligning to TRBD1. The germline V gene has CDR1 KGHSY and CDR2 FQNENV. This CDR3 spans 13 amino acids. The J segment lost 4 bases and the V segment lost 4 bases, leaving 3 bases of the junction unmatched. The CDR3 DNA follows: TGTGCCAGCAGCCCGGGACAGCCCTATGGCTACACCTTC. It yields the protein CASSPGQPYGYTF.

The CDR3 loop reads CASQSGTDVFDTQYF. The CDR3 nucleotides read TGTGCCTCCCAATCCGGGACAGATGTATTCGATACGCAGTATTTT. V and J are TRBV30 and TRBJ2-3; TRBD1 matches 7 bases. The germline V gene has CDR1 GTSNPN and CDR2 SVGIG (reference sequence). The CDR3 is 15 amino acids. The trim removed 7 bases at V and 6 bases at J, leaving 16 bases unmatched. Full variable domain (rest looked up from reference TRBV30 and TRBJ2-3): SQTIHQWPATLVQPVGSPLSLECTVEGTSNPNLYWYRQAAGRGLQLLFYSVGIGQISSEVPQNLSASRPQDRQFILSSKKLLLSDSGFYLCASQSGTDVFDTQYFGPGTRLTVL.

V gene TRBV6-1 combines with J gene TRBJ2-3, with D tentatively TRBD1 (6 bases). V lost 8 bases and J 6 bases, leaving 18 bases between the germline ends. This CDR3 comprises 14 residues. Per the germline V gene, CDR1 is MNHNS and CDR2 is SASEGT. Written as DNA, the CDR3 is TGTGCCAGCCTGGAACAGGGATTCGGGGATACGCAGTATTTT. Its protein is CASLEQGFGDTQYF.

This rearrangement joins TRBV2 to TRBJ1-1, with a weak D call TRBD1 (5 bases). Germline CDR1 SNHLY, CDR2 FYNNEI. V lost 4 bases and J lost 0, with 12 bases in between. The length of the CDR3 is 15 residues. CDR3 region: CASSVGGRMNTEAFF. DNA of the CDR3: TGTGCCAGCAGTGTTGGGGGGAGGATGAACACTGAAGCTTTCTTT.

This clone was seen a handful of times. The V call is TRBV7-9, the J call TRBJ2-7; D unclear. From germline, CDR1 is SEHNR and CDR2 FQNEAQ (reference sequence). Between the trimmed V and J ends, which lost 8 bases and 1 base, there was a span of 6 bases. The CDR3 is 11 residues long. CDR3 coding DNA: TGTGCCAGCGGGCTATCCTACGAGCAGTACTTC. Its protein is CASGLSYEQYF.

The chain employs TRBV2 and TRBJ1-5, with a tentative D call TRBD1 (5 bases). CDR1 and CDR2 (germline): SNHLY, FYNNEI. V lost 6 bases, J lost 0 bases, and 12 bases lay in between. The CDR3 extends over 15 amino acids. This chain's CDR3 is CASRTYRYSNQPQHF. For the CDR3, the DNA is TGTGCCAGCAGGACTTACAGGTATAGCAATCAGCCCCAGCATTTT.

The chain uses TRBV5-8 and TRBJ2-7; maybe TRBD2 (6 bases). Germline loops: CDR1 SGHTS, CDR2 YDEGEE. The CDR3 sequence is 15 residues long. With 5 bases removed from V and 3 bases from J, the gap between germline ends came to 18 bases. CDR3 loop: CASSSGGWQGYEQYF. CDR3 in DNA: TGTGCCAGCAGTTCCGGAGGGTGGCAGGGCTACGAGCAGTACTTC.

This chain joins TRBV9 and TRBJ2-3, with D possibly TRBD2 on 6 matching bases. CDR1 is SGDLS and CDR2 is YYNGEE in the germline V gene. This CDR3 contains 16 residues. With 0 bases removed from V and 4 bases from J, the gap between germline ends came to 15 bases. The chain's CDR3 is CASSVGGGRGSDTQYF. As DNA, the CDR3 is TGTGCCAGCAGCGTAGGTGGAGGGAGAGGATCAGATACGCAGTATTTT.

This chain connects TRBV5-4 to TRBJ1-1, with TRBD1 identical over 8 bases. The germline CDR1 and CDR2 sequences are SGHNT and YYREEE (reference sequence). V lost 4 bases and J lost 5; bases outside the gene matches: 10. This CDR3 spans 15 amino acids. The chain's CDR3 is CASSPGDRFGTEAFF. CDR3 bases: TGTGCCAGCAGCCCTGGGGACAGGTTTGGGACTGAAGCTTTCTTT.

This clone was observed a few times. The chain links TRBV28 to TRBJ1-1; the D is unclear. Germline CDR1 MDHEN, CDR2 SYDVKM. The CDR3 length is 13 residues. V gave up 0 bases and J gave up 4 bases, with 6 bases separating them. CDR3 protein: CASSLWASTEAFF. The CDR3 nucleotides read TGTGCCAGCAGTTTATGGGCCAGCACTGAAGCTTTCTTT.

The sample holds one count of this clone. The chain links TRBV7-8 to TRBJ2-7; 7 bases line up with TRBD1. Trimming at V came to 7 bases and at J to 0 bases, leaving 18 bases not matched to a gene. The CDR3 is 18 amino acids. CDR1 is SGHVS and CDR2 is FQNEAQ in the germline V gene. The CDR3 loop is CASILSYARTGSSYEQYF. The CDR3 bases are TGTGCCAGCATACTAAGCTATGCTCGGACAGGCAGCTCCTACGAGCAGTACTTC.

The rearrangement joins TRBV6-1 to TRBJ1-1; D is unclear. Germline CDR1 MNHNS, CDR2 SASEGT. Trimming removed 2 bases at V and 4 bases at J, with 8 bases between. This CDR3 has 13 amino acids. The CDR3 nucleotides are TGTGCCAGCAGTGAATATTCGGGCACTGAAGCTTTCTTT. Its translation is CASSEYSGTEAFF.

The CDR3 DNA sequence: TGCAGCGTGAGAGGACTAGCGGGAGGGAGCACAGATACGCAGTATTTT. As protein: CSVRGLAGGSTDTQYF. The chain carries TRBV29-1 and TRBJ2-3, with 15 positions matching TRBD2. The CDR3 is 16 amino acids. Trimming cost V 6 bases and J 0 bases; bases outside gene matches: 4. Germline CDR1 is SQVTM and CDR2 is ANQGSEA.